Following are 13 T cell receptor beta chains from one sample sequenced in a study of blood T cell repertoires in COVID-19. Profiling relied on immunoSEQ multiplex PCR, and the TCRdb table lists in-frame clones only, not all of them. The table has about 83,000 clones, roughly 80% seen once. The sequenced sample consisted of peripheral blood. All receptors come from a woman older than 75 with acute or convalescent COVID-19.

The CDR3 DNA follows: TGTGCCAGCAGCCAAGTGGGAGGGAATTCACCCCTCCACTTT. Translated, it gives CASSQVGGNSPLHF. The V gene is TRBV3-1 (or the pseudogene TRBV3-2), the J gene TRBJ1-6; unclear D gene. Trimming stripped 1 base from V and 7 bases from J, with 8 bases between. CDR3 length: 14 amino acids. The germline gives CDR1 LGHDT, CDR2 YNNKEL (reference sequence).

The rearrangement links TRBV28 to TRBJ1-2; 9 nucleotides match TRBD1. The CDR3 is made up of 13 amino acids. Trimming at V came to 6 bases and at J to 5 bases, leaving 4 bases not matched to a gene. The germline CDR1 and CDR2 sequences are MDHEN and SYDVKM. The CDR3 nucleotides read TGTGCCAGCAGCCGAGACAGGGGGTATGGCTACACCTTC. Amino acid sequence: CASSRDRGYGYTF.

The chain joins TRBV9 to TRBJ2-2; 9 bases map to TRBD1. The CDR3 is 17 residues long. The trim removed 1 base at V and 7 bases at J, leaving 11 bases unmatched. Germline V gene lookup returns CDR1 SGDLS and CDR2 YYNGEE. The CDR3 region has the DNA TGTGCCAGCAGCGTAATGATTCCGGGACAGGGTGGCGGGGAGCTGTTTTTT. Translating it yields CASSVMIPGQGGGELFF. The variable domain in full, completed from reference TRBV9 and TRBJ2-2, reads DSGVTQTPKHLITATGQRVTLRCSPRSGDLSVYWYQQSLDQGLQFLIQYYNGEERAKGNILERFSAQQFPDLHSELNLSSLELGDSALYFCASSVMIPGQGGGELFFGEGSRLTVL.

Note on this clone: The junction and the germline gene differ at one end; a read error may be behind it. V gene TRBV7-7 combines with J gene TRBJ2-1; a possible D gene is TRBD1 (6 bases). CDR1 is SSHAT and CDR2 is FNYEAQ in the germline V gene (reference sequence). The CDR3 loop spans 18 amino acids. The CDR3 DNA reads as TGTGCTAGCAGCTCCCTCGGGTTCGGACAGAGCTCCTACAATGAGCAGTTCTTC. The encoded protein is CASSSLGFGQSSYNEQFF. Based on the CDR3 plus reference TRBV7-7 and TRBJ2-1, the full variable domain is GAGVSQSPRYKVTKRGQDVTLRCDPISSHATLYWYQQALGQGPEFLTYFNYEAQPDKSGLPSDRFSAERPEGSISTLTIQRTEQRDSAMYRCASSSLGFGQSSYNEQFFGPGTRLTVL.

The CDR3 bases are TGTGCCAGCAGCCGTCGTGGGGGCATAGCGGGGGCCGCGGATACGCAGTATTTT. Protein sequence: CASSRRGGIAGAADTQYF. The chain has TRBV14 and TRBJ2-3, with TRBD2 matching 9 bases. Losses at the gene ends were 4 bases for V and 6 bases for J; bases not matched to a gene: 17. Per the germline V gene, CDR1 is SGHDN and CDR2 is FVKESK. This CDR3 comprises 18 residues.

The chain joins TRBV7-2 to TRBJ2-7; 7 nucleotides align to TRBD1. CDR3 length: 13 amino acids. The germline V gene has CDR1 SGHTA and CDR2 FQGNSA. J was trimmed by 2 bases and V by 5 bases; bases with no gene match: 3. The CDR3 DNA follows: TGTGCCAGCAGCCCACAGGGGCCCTACGAGCAGTACTTC. This gives the protein CASSPQGPYEQYF. Combining the CDR3 with reference TRBV7-2 and TRBJ2-7 gives the whole variable domain GAGVSQSPSNKVTEKGKDVELRCDPISGHTALYWYRQSLGQGLEFLIYFQGNSAPDKSGLPSDRFSAERTGGSVSTLTIQRTQQEDSAVYLCASSPQGPYEQYFGPGTRLTVT.

This clone was seen just once. CDR3 protein: CASRESGRGFYEQYF. CDR3 coding DNA: TGTGCCAGCAGAGAAAGCGGTCGGGGTTTCTACGAGCAGTACTTC. The rearrangement uses TRBV2 and TRBJ2-7, with a possible D match to TRBD2 (5 bases). CDR1 and CDR2 from the germline V gene are SNHLY and FYNNEI. The V end lost 6 bases, the J end lost 3 bases, and 18 bases lay between the germline ends. The CDR3 totals 15 residues.

The chain employs TRBV2 and TRBJ1-5; the D gene is possibly TRBD1 (5 bases). The CDR3 contains 14 residues. Trimming took 2 bases from V and 6 from J, leaving 11 bases between them. Per the germline V gene, CDR1 is SNHLY and CDR2 is FYNNEI. CDR3 in DNA: TGTGCCAGCAGTGAACCCGGCCAGGGTCAGCCCCAGCATTTT. Translated, it gives CASSEPGQGQPQHF. The full variable domain, rest sourced from reference TRBV2 and TRBJ1-5, is EPEVTQTPSHQVTQMGQEVILRCVPISNHLYFYWYRQILGQKVEFLVSFYNNEISEKSEIFDDQFSVERPDGSNFTLKIRSTKLEDSAMYFCASSEPGQGQPQHFGDGTRLSIL.

This clone has a handful of counts. Other DNA sequences in this sample translate to the same CDR3. V usage is TRBV6-2 or TRBV6-3 and J usage is TRBJ1-1; 7 positions agree with TRBD1. The CDR3 consists of 13 residues. Germline V lookup: CDR1 MNHEY, CDR2 SVGEGT. After removal of 6 bases from V and 1 base from J, the junction contained 2 bases not matched to a gene. The DNA for the CDR3 is TGTGCCAGCAGCCGGGACAGGAACACTGAAGCTTTCTTT. This codes for CASSRDRNTEAFF.

This chain joins TRBV29-1 and TRBJ2-5; 7 bases map to TRBD2. This CDR3 is built from 12 residues. V gave up 4 bases and J gave up 5 bases; unmatched junction bases: 4. The germline V gene encodes CDR1 SQVTM and CDR2 ANQGSEA. In nucleotides, the CDR3 is TGCAGCGTTGGAAATAGCGGGGAGACCCAGTACTTC. This gives the protein CSVGNSGETQYF.

The CDR3 sequence is CASSVEASRAETQYF. CDR3 nucleotide sequence: TGTGCCAGCAGCGTAGAGGCTAGCCGTGCGGAGACCCAGTACTTC. The chain is built from TRBV9 and TRBJ2-5; weak D call: TRBD2 (5 bases). Trimming cost V 0 bases and J 5 bases, with 14 bases left between them. This CDR3 is 15 amino acids long. Looked up from germline, CDR1 is SGDLS and CDR2 is YYNGEE.

The rearrangement links TRBV5-4 to TRBJ1-1, with 7 bases fitting TRBD1. Unmatched junction bases numbered 7, after V lost 1 base and J lost 4 bases. The CDR3 runs to 15 residues. CDR1 is SGHNT and CDR2 is YYREEE in the germline V gene (reference sequence). The CDR3 protein is CASSLPGQRGTEAFF. CDR3 DNA sequence: TGTGCCAGCAGCTTGCCGGGACAGAGGGGCACTGAAGCTTTCTTT.

This clone was counted a few times. The rearrangement uses TRBV24-1 and TRBJ2-1; 8 bases match TRBD2. V shed 4 bases and J 10 bases; nucleotides not matched to a gene: 11. The CDR3 totals 15 residues. CDR1 is KGHDR and CDR2 is SFDVKD in the germline V gene. The CDR3 loop is CATSDTQAGAREQFF. CDR3 bases: TGTGCCACCAGTGACACCCAAGCGGGGGCGAGAGAGCAGTTCTTC.